The 25 T cell receptor beta chains below were found in one sample sequenced in a study of T cell repertoires in cytomegalovirus infection. TCRdb reprocessed the reads via MiXCR and lists one record per CDR3 protein. The sample shows 400,000 or so distinct CDR3 sequences, approximately 31% of them seen only once. The sequencing input was PBMCs. The receptors were gathered from a human donor in good health (CMV status not recorded). Some clones in this sample may be carry-over from other donors' samples.

This clonotype was counted ten times or more. The rearrangement links TRBV12-3 or TRBV12-4 to TRBJ1-1; possibly TRBD1 for D (5 bases). The CDR3 has 16 residues. Trimming removed 7 bases at V and 1 base at J, with 19 bases between. CDR3 coding DNA: TGTGCCAGCAACCAAGGCCCGGGGGACGGGAACACTGAAGCTTTCTTT. This codes for CASNQGPGDGNTEAFF.

A single count supports this clonotype. The rearrangement links TRBV19 to TRBJ2-2; D perhaps matches TRBD1 (5 bases). Germline V lookup: CDR1 LNHDA, CDR2 SQIVND (reference sequence). CDR3 length: 16 amino acids. V gave up 8 bases and J gave up 2 bases, with 18 bases separating them. CDR3 DNA: TGTGCCAGTCTATCCCGGCCAGGGCCTAACACCGGGGAGCTGTTTTTT. Residues: CASLSRPGPNTGELFF.

This chain joins TRBV12-3 or TRBV12-4 and TRBJ2-5; TRBD2 agrees at 11 bases. CDR3 length: 14 amino acids. V was clipped by 6 bases and J by 4 bases; unmatched bases: 4. The CDR3 here is CASSQTSGVETQYF. The CDR3 DNA reads as TGTGCCAGCAGCCAGACTAGCGGGGTAGAGACCCAGTACTTC.

The V gene is TRBV5-1, the J gene TRBJ2-1, with D perhaps TRBD2 (5 bases). The CDR3 extends over 14 amino acids. The V and J ends lost 4 bases and 3 bases respectively, with 11 bases between them. Germline V gives CDR1 SGHRS, CDR2 YFSETQ. The CDR3 loop reads CASSQRPGYNEQFF. The CDR3, as DNA: TGCGCCAGCAGCCAGCGGCCAGGCTACAATGAGCAGTTCTTC.

The chain carries TRBV7-9 and TRBJ1-1, with D unclear. Germline V lookup: CDR1 SEHNR, CDR2 FQNEAQ (reference sequence). V lost 5 bases and J lost 2, with 6 bases in between. The CDR3 sequence is 12 residues long. The chain's CDR3 is CASSVPNTEAFF. CDR3 DNA sequence: TGTGCCAGCAGCGTACCAAACACTGAAGCTTTCTTT.

CDR3 residues: CASSIEQGRFDEQYF. DNA of the CDR3: TGTGCCAGTAGTATAGAGCAGGGAAGGTTCGACGAGCAGTACTTC. V usage is TRBV19 and J usage is TRBJ2-7; D is possibly TRBD1 (5 bases). Germline lookup yields CDR1 LNHDA and CDR2 SQIVND (reference sequence). V was clipped by 0 bases and J by 5 bases, with 14 bases between them. The CDR3 has 15 amino acids.

This clonotype occurred a few times. V and J are TRBV27 and TRBJ1-6; D not resolved. The V end lost 1 base, the J end lost 7 bases, and 14 bases lay between the germline ends. Per germline, CDR1 MNHEY and CDR2 SMNVEV (reference sequence). This CDR3 is built from 16 residues. CDR3 region: CASSLYPTRGNSPLHF. CDR3 in DNA: TGTGCCAGCAGTTTATACCCGACCCGAGGGAATTCACCCCTCCACTTT.

This clonotype was counted between two and nine times. The J gene is TRBJ2-2, the V gene TRBV19, with 7 bases identical to TRBD1. CDR1 LNHDA and CDR2 SQIVND come from the germline V gene (reference sequence). V shed 5 bases and J 4 bases; nucleotides not matched to a gene: 13. This CDR3 has 17 amino acids. The CDR3 protein is CASSFLTQGERTGELFF. DNA for the CDR3: TGTGCCAGTAGTTTCCTTACCCAGGGGGAACGCACCGGGGAGCTGTTTTTT.

The CDR3 bases are TGTGCCAGCAGCTCAGAACGACAGGGCGGTGAGCAGTTCTTC. Protein sequence: CASSSERQGGEQFF. This chain connects TRBV7-2 to TRBJ2-1, with 7 bases identical to TRBD1. The CDR3 runs to 14 residues. J gave up 9 bases and V 4 bases, and 9 bases lay outside the gene matches. The germline gives CDR1 SGHTA, CDR2 FQGNSA. The whole variable domain, remainder taken from reference TRBV7-2 and TRBJ2-1, is GAGVSQSPSNKVTEKGKDVELRCDPISGHTALYWYRQSLGQGLEFLIYFQGNSAPDKSGLPSDRFSAERTGGSVSTLTIQRTQQEDSAVYLCASSSERQGGEQFFGPGTRLTVL.

This clonotype was recorded many times. The rearrangement links TRBV19 to TRBJ2-6, with 8 bases lining up with TRBD1. Losses at the gene ends were 6 bases for V and 1 base for J; bases not matched to a gene: 11. Germline V lookup: CDR1 LNHDA, CDR2 SQIVND (reference sequence). The CDR3 has 18 amino acids. The chain's CDR3 is CASRVLAGGGSGANVLTF. The CDR3 bases are TGTGCCAGTAGGGTCCTGGCAGGGGGCGGATCTGGGGCCAACGTCCTGACTTTC.

The table lists this clonotype with a few counts. This chain uses TRBV20-1 with TRBJ1-6, with D hard to call. Germline V lookup: CDR1 DFQATT, CDR2 SNEGSKA (reference sequence). V dropped 7 bases and J dropped 3 bases, with 16 bases sitting between them. This CDR3 spans 15 amino acids. In DNA form, the CDR3 reads TGCAGTGTCCGAGGCAGCCGTCTCTATAATTCACCCCTCCACTTT. It is translated as CSVRGSRLYNSPLHF.

CDR3 region: CSAPHGGLETQYF. In DNA form, the CDR3 reads TGCAGTGCTCCCCATGGGGGGTTGGAGACCCAGTACTTC. V gene TRBV20-1 combines with J gene TRBJ2-5, with TRBD2 as a possible D gene (6 bases). The germline CDR1 and CDR2 sequences are DFQATT and SNEGSKA (reference sequence). CDR3 length: 13 residues. Trimming took 5 bases from V and 5 from J, leaving 15 bases between them.

The rearrangement uses TRBV5-6 and TRBJ2-7; 7 bases agree with TRBD2. The germline CDR1 and CDR2 sequences are SGHDT and YYEEEE. With V trimmed by 4 bases and J by 3 bases, 4 bases remained unmatched. The CDR3 is 13 residues long. The CDR3 loop reads CASSRAGNYEQYF. CDR3 DNA sequence: TGTGCCAGCAGCAGAGCGGGGAACTACGAGCAGTACTTC.

The chain couples TRBV6-6 to TRBJ1-2, with TRBD1 identical over 10 bases. V shed 5 bases and J 8 bases; nucleotides not matched to a gene: 11. The CDR3 runs to 15 residues. Looked up from germline, CDR1 is MNHNY and CDR2 is SVGAGI (reference sequence). Written as DNA, the CDR3 is TGTGCCAGCAGTCTCCGGGACAGGGGCGGCGAAGGCTACACCTTC. As protein: CASSLRDRGGEGYTF.

The sample holds a few counts of this clonotype. As DNA, the CDR3 is TGTGCCAGCAGCGGACAGCCGAATTCACCCCTCCACTTT. This gives the protein CASSGQPNSPLHF. The chain employs TRBV2 and TRBJ1-6, with a tentative D call TRBD1 (6 bases). V was pared by 6 bases and J by 7 bases, with 10 bases between. CDR3 length equals 13 residues. Germline CDR1 and CDR2: SNHLY and FYNNEI.

The chain combines TRBV20-1 with TRBJ1-5; 9 bases are shared with TRBD1. The germline V gene has CDR1 DFQATT and CDR2 SNEGSKA (reference sequence). The CDR3 is made up of 17 amino acids. V was clipped by 1 base and J by 4 bases; unmatched bases: 11. The CDR3 nucleotides read TGCAGTGCTAGAGGCCCAGGGGGACAGGGAGGAAATCAGCCCCAGCATTTT. Amino acid sequence: CSARGPGGQGGNQPQHF.

Regarding this clonotype: At one of its ends the junction is not consistent with the germline gene, which may arise from a read error. The rearrangement uses TRBV20-1 and TRBJ1-5; 7 nucleotides align to TRBD1. The germline CDR1 and CDR2 sequences are DFQATT and SNEGSKA (reference sequence). The CDR3 extends over 14 amino acids. The CDR3 is CSASRDSSNQPHHF. The CDR3 DNA is TGCAGTGCTAGCCGGGACAGCTCCAATCAGCCCCATCATTTT.

This clonotype turned up a few times. For the CDR3, the DNA is TGTGCCAGCAGCTTTGCTCCCTGGGTCGCGCAAGAGACCCAGTACTTC. This gives the protein CASSFAPWVAQETQYF. The chain employs TRBV5-5 and TRBJ2-5; the D is unclear. CDR3 size: 16 residues. Trimming took 2 bases from V and 2 from J, leaving 16 bases between them. Germline CDR1 and CDR2: SGHKS and YYEKEE (reference sequence).

This clonotype was counted at least ten times. The V and J genes are TRBV7-3 and TRBJ2-2; no clear D gene. CDR3 size: 13 residues. Germline V gene data show CDR1 as SGHTA and CDR2 as FQGTGA. V was shortened by 2 bases and J by 3 bases, with 4 bases between the two germline ends. CDR3: CASSLLYTGELFF. In DNA, the CDR3 is TGTGCCAGCAGCTTATTGTACACCGGGGAGCTGTTTTTT.

The chain uses TRBV12-3 or TRBV12-4 and TRBJ1-4; D not certain. The CDR3 totals 14 residues. Trimming left V 3 bases short and J 0 bases short, with 5 bases between. CDR3 DNA: TGTGCCAGCAGTTTTTCCACAACTAATGAAAAACTGTTTTTT. It yields the protein CASSFSTTNEKLFF.

The rearrangement uses TRBV7-8 and TRBJ2-1; D may correspond to TRBD1 or TRBD2 (5 bases each). Trimming cost V 5 bases and J 5 bases, with 10 bases left between them. The CDR3 is 13 residues long. Germline-derived CDR1 and CDR2 are SGHVS and FQNEAQ. The CDR3 coding sequence is TGTGCCAGCAGCAGAGGGACCAACAATGAGCAGTTCTTC. The encoded protein is CASSRGTNNEQFF.

The chain links TRBV11-1 to TRBJ2-7; D unresolved. V dropped 5 bases and J dropped 1 base, with 12 bases sitting between them. The CDR3 spans 14 residues. Looked up from germline, CDR1 is SGHAT and CDR2 is FQDESV (reference sequence). The CDR3: CASSPDGRSYEQYF. In DNA form, the CDR3 reads TGTGCCAGCAGCCCCGACGGACGGTCCTACGAGCAGTACTTC.

This clonotype was seen many times. The chain uses TRBV12-3 or TRBV12-4 and TRBJ2-1; the D is unclear. This CDR3 is 14 amino acids long. The V and J ends lost 0 bases and 4 bases respectively, with 7 bases between them. For the CDR3, the DNA is TGTGCCAGCAGTTTAGCCGCAGCATACAATGAGCAGTTCTTC. As protein: CASSLAAAYNEQFF.

This clonotype was seen more than once but under ten times. The chain has TRBV6-2 or TRBV6-3 and TRBJ1-6; D is undetermined. V was clipped by 2 bases and J by 2 bases, with 7 bases between them. This CDR3 is 15 amino acids long. Per germline, CDR1 MNHEY and CDR2 SVGEGT. The CDR3 nucleotides are TGTGCCAGCAGTTACGGCGAACCCTATAATTCACCCCTCCACTTT. It yields the protein CASSYGEPYNSPLHF.

The chain is built from TRBV5-1 and TRBJ2-2; TRBD2 matches 16 bases. J gave up 7 bases and V 4 bases, and 7 bases lay outside the gene matches. The CDR3 loop spans 17 amino acids. Germline V lookup: CDR1 SGHRS, CDR2 YFSETQ. The chain's CDR3 is CASSPGLAGGPDGELFF. For the CDR3, the DNA is TGCGCCAGCAGCCCGGGACTAGCGGGGGGGCCGGACGGGGAGCTGTTTTTT.